In this sample, the clone carrying this T cell receptor beta chain turned up once. The germline V gene has CDR1 SGHDN and CDR2 FVKESK. The CDR3 length is 11 residues. V lost 5 bases to trimming and J lost 6 bases; unmatched junction nucleotides: 0. This specimen belongs to a study of blood T cell repertoires in COVID-19. The wider study: From T cells, B-cell-depleted T cells, or PBMCs came the material, which was cDNA or gDNA.

The repertoire was sequenced with immunoSEQ multiplex PCR; TCRdb's copy has only in-frame clones and lacks some. The table has some 200,000 clones, around 83% seen once; the top ten hold approximately 6.2%. The source material was peripheral blood. This receptor was obtained from a woman in her thirties or forties with acute or convalescent COVID-19. The chain uses TRBV14 and TRBJ1-2; the match to TRBD1 covers 7 bases. The CDR3 region has the DNA TGTGCCAGCAGCGACAGGGATGGCTACACCTTC. Amino acid sequence: CASSDRDGYTF.